Listed below are T cell receptor beta chains from one sample, sequenced in a study of T cells in Graves' hyperthyroidism and ophthalmopathy. TCRdb ran MiXCR on the multiplex PCR reads and lists one entry per CDR3 protein. The data hold about 350,000 distinct CDR3 sequences, with around 15% observed a single time. Sequencing was performed on blood. All receptors derive from an older woman with Graves' ophthalmopathy. The CDR3 runs from the conserved cysteine through the conserved F or W. D genes are given only for firm matches. Clone size is not always given. Where it is, it says once, few, many or a class for expanded clones.

d_gene | j_gene | v_gene | abundance | CDR3nt | CDR3aa
NA | TRBJ2-2 | TRBV12-3/TRBV12-4 | many | TGTGCCAGCAGTGAAGACGCCGGGGAGCTGTTTTTT | CASSEDAGELFF
TRBD2 | TRBJ2-1 | TRBV7-6 | NA | TGTGCCAGCAGCTTCGCCGGGACTAGCGGGAGTTCACACAATGAGCAGTTCTTC | CASSFAGTSGSSHNEQFF
NA | TRBJ2-1 | TRBV11-2 | many | TGTGCCAGCAGGGAAGTTCCCCTCGGGCCTCAGTTCTTC | CASREVPLGPQFF
NA | TRBJ2-6 | TRBV12-3/TRBV12-4 | many | TGTGCCAGCAGCCTCGGAAGGCGGCGGGCCAACGTCCTGACTTTC | CASSLGRRRANVLTF
NA | TRBJ2-3 | TRBV7-2 | many | TGTGCCAGCAGCTTAGCGGTAGCGCTTAGCACAGATACGCAGTATTTT | CASSLAVALSTDTQYF
NA | TRBJ2-2 | TRBV4-1 | NA | TGCGCCAGCAGCCAAATAGGGAACACCGGGGAGCTGTTTTTT | CASSQIGNTGELFF
NA | TRBJ1-6 | TRBV20-1 | many | TGCAGTGCTAGTCGGACCGATAATTCACCCCTCCACTTT | CSASRTDNSPLHF
NA | TRBJ2-2 | TRBV4-1 | few | TGCGCCAGCAGCCAAGATGTCAGGGGTGCCGGGGAGCTGTTTTTT | CASSQDVRGAGELFF
NA | TRBJ2-7 | TRBV19 | NA | TGTGCCAGTAGTATCGCCCAGGACAGTCCCTACGAGCAGTACTTC | CASSIAQDSPYEQYF
NA | TRBJ2-3 | TRBV5-5 | many | TGTGCCAGCAGCTTGGGCCAGTATAGCACAGATACGCAGTATTTT | CASSLGQYSTDTQYF
TRBD2 | TRBJ2-3 | TRBV12-3/TRBV12-4 | NA | TGTGCCAGCAGTTTAGCCCGGACTAGCGGGAGAGGCGATACGCAGTATTTT | CASSLARTSGRGDTQYF
NA | TRBJ2-6 | TRBV2 | many | TGTGCCAGCAGTGTCAGAGGGTACCCCTCTGGGGCCAACGTCCTGACTTTC | CASSVRGYPSGANVLTF
NA | TRBJ2-5 | TRBV28 | many | TGTGCCAGCAAAGTCTCCGGGACCGCATCGACCCAGTACTTC | CASKVSGTASTQYF
TRBD2 | TRBJ2-7 | TRBV27 | few | TGTGCCAGCAGTGGGCTAGCGGCCACCTGCGAGCAGTACTTC | CASSGLAATCEQYF
NA | TRBJ2-5 | TRBV30 | many | TGTGCCTGGAGTTTGGAGACCCAGTACTTC | CAWSLETQYF
TRBD2 | TRBJ2-4 | TRBV6-2/TRBV6-3 | few | TGTGCCAGCAGTCGACTAGCGGGAAAAAACATTCAGTACTTC | CASSRLAGKNIQYF
NA | TRBJ2-7 | TRBV2 | many | TGTGCCAGCAGTGAAGCGGTTGGAGGCGGGGGCCCCTCCTACGAGCAGTACTTC | CASSEAVGGGGPSYEQYF
NA | TRBJ2-2 | TRBV3-1 | many | TGTGCCAGCAGCCAACAGGGAAACACCGGGGAGCTGTTTTTT | CASSQQGNTGELFF
NA | TRBJ2-7 | TRBV2 | many | TGTGCCAGCTACCGGGGGCTGGCCTACGAGCAGTACTTC | CASYRGLAYEQYF
NA | TRBJ2-4 | TRBV5-1 | NA | TGCGCCAGCAGCTCCCGGCAGGGGGGAAACATTCAGTACTTC | CASSSRQGGNIQYF
NA | TRBJ2-5 | TRBV2 | many | TGTGCCAGCAGTGGGGTCAAGGGAACTCAAGAGACCCAGTACTTC | CASSGVKGTQETQYF
NA | TRBJ2-7 | TRBV11-2 | many | TGTGCCAGCAGCCCCCGGGGGATCGCATACGAGCAGTACTTC | CASSPRGIAYEQYF
NA | TRBJ2-7 | TRBV12-3/TRBV12-4 | many | TGTGCCAGCAGTCCCGCCCCCTACGAGCAGTACTTC | CASSPAPYEQYF
TRBD2 | TRBJ2-3 | TRBV19 | NA | TGTGCCAGTAGTATCGGCGGCACTAGCGCAGATACGCAGTATTTT | CASSIGGTSADTQYF
NA | TRBJ1-6 | TRBV10-2 | few | TGCGCCAGCATGGGTGAGGGGAATTCACCCCTCCACTTT | CASMGEGNSPLHF
NA | TRBJ1-2 | TRBV29-1 | many | TGCAGCGTACACTGGGGGGAAGGTGGCTACACCTTC | CSVHWGEGGYTF
TRBD1 | TRBJ2-7 | TRBV28 | many | TGTGCCAGCAGGTCCCTTGGGACAGGGGGCTACGAGCAGTACTTC | CASRSLGTGGYEQYF
NA | TRBJ2-1 | TRBV12-3/TRBV12-4 | many | TGTGCCAGCAGTTTAAGTCAGGGATTGTACAATGAGCAGTTCTTC | CASSLSQGLYNEQFF
NA | TRBJ2-2 | TRBV7-3 | NA | TGTGCCAGCAGCTTGGGCTTTGGCTACACTAAGGATACCGGGGAGCTGTTTTTT | CASSLGFGYTKDTGELFF
TRBD2 | TRBJ2-1 | TRBV7-3 | NA | TGTGCCAGCAGCCCGGCGGGACTAGCGACCCCCTACAATGAGCAGTTCTTC | CASSPAGLATPYNEQFF